Sequencing of this T cell receptor (beta chain) was carried out in a study of blood T cell repertoires in COVID-19. CDR3 length equals 14 residues. Germline V gene lookup returns CDR1 SEHNR and CDR2 FQNEAQ (reference sequence). The J segment lost 2 bases and the V segment lost 8 bases, leaving 7 bases of the junction unmatched. Method: immunoSEQ multiplex PCR; TCRdb's copy keeps in-frame clones and lacks some. Among about 30,000 clones listed, around 85% were seen once. The source is a man aged 55-75 years with active COVID-19. The specimen sequenced was peripheral blood. The chain employs TRBV7-9 and TRBJ2-3; TRBD2 aligns across 7 bases. CDR3 residues: CASLASGLTDTQYF. The CDR3 region has the DNA TGTGCCAGCTTGGCTAGCGGACTCACAGATACGCAGTATTTT.